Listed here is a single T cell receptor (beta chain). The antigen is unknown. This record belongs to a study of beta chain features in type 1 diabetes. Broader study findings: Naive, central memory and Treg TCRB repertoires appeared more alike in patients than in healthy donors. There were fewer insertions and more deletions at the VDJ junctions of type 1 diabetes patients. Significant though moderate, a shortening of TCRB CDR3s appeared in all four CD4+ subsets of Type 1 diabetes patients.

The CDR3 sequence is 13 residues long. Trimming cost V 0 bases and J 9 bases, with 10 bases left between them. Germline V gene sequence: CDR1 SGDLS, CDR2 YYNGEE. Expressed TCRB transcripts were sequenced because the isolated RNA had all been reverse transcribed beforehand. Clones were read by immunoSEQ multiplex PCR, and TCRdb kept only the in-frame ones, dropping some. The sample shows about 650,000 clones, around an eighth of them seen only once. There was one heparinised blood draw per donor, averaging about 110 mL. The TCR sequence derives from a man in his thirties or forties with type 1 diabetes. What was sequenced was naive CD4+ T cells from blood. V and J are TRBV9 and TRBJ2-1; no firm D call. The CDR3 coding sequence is TGTGCCAGCAGCGTAGATACGGTGGGTGAGCAGTTCTTC. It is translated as CASSVDTVGEQFF.